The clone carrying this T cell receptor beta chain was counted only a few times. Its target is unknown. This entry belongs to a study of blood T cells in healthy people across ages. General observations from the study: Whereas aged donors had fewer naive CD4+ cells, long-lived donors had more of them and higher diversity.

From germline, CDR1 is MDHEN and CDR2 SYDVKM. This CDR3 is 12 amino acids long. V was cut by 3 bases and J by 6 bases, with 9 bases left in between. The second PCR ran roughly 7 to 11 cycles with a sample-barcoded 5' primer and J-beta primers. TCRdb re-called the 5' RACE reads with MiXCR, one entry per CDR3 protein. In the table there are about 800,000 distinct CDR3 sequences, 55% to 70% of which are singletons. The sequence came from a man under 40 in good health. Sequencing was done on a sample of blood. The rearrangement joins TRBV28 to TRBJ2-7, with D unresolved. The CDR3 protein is CASSLVRFEQYF. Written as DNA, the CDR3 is TGTGCCAGCAGTTTGGTGCGCTTCGAGCAGTACTTC.